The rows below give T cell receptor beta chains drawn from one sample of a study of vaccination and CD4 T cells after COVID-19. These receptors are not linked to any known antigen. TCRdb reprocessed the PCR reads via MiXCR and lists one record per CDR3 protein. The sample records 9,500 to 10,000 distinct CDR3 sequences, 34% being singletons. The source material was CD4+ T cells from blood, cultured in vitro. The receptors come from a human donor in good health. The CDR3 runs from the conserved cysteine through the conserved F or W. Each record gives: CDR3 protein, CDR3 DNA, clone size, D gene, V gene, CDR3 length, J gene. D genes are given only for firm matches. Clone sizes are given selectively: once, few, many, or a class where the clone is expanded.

CASSLGAVVNTEAFF | TGCGCCAGCAGCTTGGGGGCGGTGGTGAACACTGAAGCTTTCTTT | NA | NA | TRBV5-1 | 15 | TRBJ1-1
CAISSDRGDNYGYTF | TGTGCCATCAGCTCCGACAGGGGCGATAACTATGGCTACACCTTC | few | TRBD1 | TRBV10-3 | 15 | TRBJ1-2
CASSYREANYGYTF | TGTGCCAGCAGCTACAGGGAAGCCAATTATGGCTACACCTTC | NA | NA | TRBV7-9 | 14 | TRBJ1-2
CATLPGTNTGELFF | TGTGCCACCCTCCCGGGCACGAACACCGGGGAGCTGTTTTTT | few | NA | TRBV7-7 | 14 | TRBJ2-2
CASSPGFDQPQHF | TGTGCCAGCTCACCAGGCTTCGATCAGCCCCAGCATTTT | NA | NA | TRBV18 | 13 | TRBJ1-5
CASSLHPGTGEQYF | TGTGCCAGCAGTTTACACCCCGGGACGGGTGAGCAGTACTTC | NA | NA | TRBV6-5 | 14 | TRBJ2-7
CAWDSTGNLNYTF | TGTGCCTGGGACTCGACAGGGAATTTAAACTACACCTTC | NA | TRBD1 | TRBV30 | 13 | TRBJ1-2
CASLTPGTGELFF | TGTGCCAGCCTTACCCCCGGGACCGGGGAGCTGTTTTTT | NA | NA | TRBV6-1 | 13 | TRBJ2-2
CASSLPGGVAFF | TGTGCCAGCAGTTTACCGGGAGGGGTGGCTTTCTTT | NA | NA | TRBV27 | 12 | TRBJ1-1
CASSLGVAGSPLHF | TGTGCCAGCAGTCTCGGCGTAGCGGGTTCACCCCTCCACTTT | few | NA | TRBV7-3 | 14 | TRBJ1-6
CASSDHGRHGYTF | TGTGCCAGCAGTGATCACGGCAGGCATGGCTACACCTTC | NA | NA | TRBV6-1 | 13 | TRBJ1-2
CASSFDRGTYNEQFF | TGTGCCAGCAGCTTCGACAGGGGCACCTACAATGAGCAGTTCTTC | NA | TRBD1 | TRBV7-2 | 15 | TRBJ2-1
CASSLPAGDNEAFF | TGCGCCAGCAGCCTTCCTGCAGGGGACAATGAAGCTTTCTTT | few | NA | TRBV4-1 | 14 | TRBJ1-1
CSARLAGYNEQFF | TGCAGTGCTAGACTAGCGGGCTACAATGAGCAGTTCTTC | few | TRBD2 | TRBV20-1 | 13 | TRBJ2-1
CASLLQGARDTQYF | TGTGCCAGCCTCCTTCAGGGGGCAAGAGATACGCAGTATTTT | NA | TRBD1 | TRBV2 | 14 | TRBJ2-3
CASSNSGQGKGYTF | TGTGCCAGCAGCAACTCGGGACAGGGGAAAGGCTACACCTTC | NA | TRBD1 | TRBV7-9 | 14 | TRBJ1-2
CASRAQADGDTQYF | TGTGCCAGCAGGGCCCAGGCGGACGGGGATACGCAGTATTTT | NA | NA | TRBV2 | 14 | TRBJ2-3
CASSQDGSSYNSPLHF | TGCGCCAGCAGCCAAGATGGGAGCTCCTATAATTCACCCCTCCACTTT | NA | NA | TRBV4-1 | 16 | TRBJ1-6
CASRVRGENTEAFF | TGTGCCAGCAGGGTCAGGGGTGAGAACACTGAAGCTTTCTTT | few | NA | TRBV6-1 | 14 | TRBJ1-1
CASSLGGGAQQYF | TGTGCCAGCAGCTTAGGCGGGGGGGCCCAGCAGTATTTT | NA | TRBD2 | TRBV7-2 | 13 | TRBJ2-3
CASSLDPGGYEQYF | TGTGCCAGCAGCTTAGACCCGGGGGGATACGAGCAGTACTTC | few | TRBD2 | TRBV7-6 | 14 | TRBJ2-7
CSGRGDNNNYGYTF | TGCAGTGGTAGGGGGGATAATAATAACTATGGCTACACCTTC | medium-sized | NA | TRBV20-1 | 14 | TRBJ1-2
CASSEVGGTGNTIYF | TGTGCCAGCAGTGAGGTCGGGGGAACTGGAAACACCATATATTTT | few | NA | TRBV6-1 | 15 | TRBJ1-3
CASSYTGTQSPLHF | TGTGCCAGCAGCTATACCGGGACGCAATCACCCCTCCACTTT | few | NA | TRBV11-1 | 14 | TRBJ1-6
CAWSVRGTQPQHF | TGTGCCTGGAGTGTACGAGGTACTCAGCCCCAGCATTTT | NA | NA | TRBV30 | 13 | TRBJ1-5
CASAKPGTEAFF | TGTGCCAGCGCCAAGCCGGGGACTGAAGCTTTCTTT | NA | NA | TRBV3-1 | 12 | TRBJ1-1
CASITKRDSLGRGPLHF | TGTGCCAGCATAACAAAACGGGACAGCTTAGGAAGAGGACCCCTCCACTTT | once | TRBD1 | TRBV6-1 | 17 | TRBJ1-6